This T cell receptor (beta chain) was documented in a study of T cells in Graves' hyperthyroidism and ophthalmopathy. Those patients with uncontrolled infection, other autoimmune disease, pregnancy or lactation were excluded. TCR beta CDR3 sequences were amplified from RNA transcripts. HTBI primers drove first-round RT-PCR of the TCR CDR3. Each CDR3 protein gets one entry after TCRdb re-called the multiplex PCR reads with MiXCR. The profile shows hundreds of thousands of distinct CDR3 sequences, about 19% of them singletons. This clonotype was recorded many times. Germline values: CDR1 SGHVS, CDR2 FNYEAQ. V dropped 1 base and J dropped 2; count of bases not matched to a gene: 7. The CDR3 loop spans 17 amino acids.

The sequencing input was blood. This chain uses TRBV7-6 with TRBJ2-3, with 9 nucleotides matching TRBD2. The origin of this receptor is a woman in her fifties or sixties with Graves' hyperthyroidism that later progressed to Graves' ophthalmopathy. This CDR3 is CASSLVVAGAPTDTQYF. The CDR3 coding sequence is TGTGCCAGCAGCTTAGTAGTAGCGGGGGCCCCCACAGATACGCAGTATTTT.